This TCR beta chain was captured in a study of cytomegalovirus exposure and HLA in healthy donors. Study outcomes and limitations: In a later analysis, TCR beta V- and J-gene trimming showed a link to a missense DCLRE1C variant.

For this clone: Its antigen is still unknown.

Germline assignment: CDR1 MNHEY and CDR2 SMNVEV (reference sequence). This CDR3 has 13 amino acids. V was trimmed by 4 bases and J by 2 bases, leaving 6 bases between them. The PCR used 60 Vbeta and 13 Jbeta primers. Assay: immunoSEQ multiplex PCR; the TCRdb copy retains only in-frame clones and omits some. The sample holds 72,000 or so clones, about 84% seen once. The rearrangement uses TRBV27 and TRBJ1-5; D gene ambiguous. Sequencing was carried out using PBMCs. This receptor was obtained from a young man in good health and CMV-seropositive. The DNA for the CDR3 is TGTGCCAGCAGTTCCTTAGGCAATCAGCCCCAGCATTTT. Residues: CASSSLGNQPQHF.